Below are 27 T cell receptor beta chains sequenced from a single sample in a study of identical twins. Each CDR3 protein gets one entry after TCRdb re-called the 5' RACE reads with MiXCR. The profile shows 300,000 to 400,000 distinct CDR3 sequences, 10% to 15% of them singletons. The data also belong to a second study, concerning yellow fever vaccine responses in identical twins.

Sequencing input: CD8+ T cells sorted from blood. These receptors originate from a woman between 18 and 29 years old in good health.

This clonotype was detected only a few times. This CDR3 reads CASSSRQGYEQYF. In nucleotides, the CDR3 is TGTGCCAGCAGCTCAAGACAGGGCTACGAGCAGTACTTC. The rearrangement uses TRBV5-5 and TRBJ2-7; 7 bases line up with TRBD1. The CDR3 is 13 amino acids. The V gene's germline CDR1 is SGHKS and CDR2 YYEKEE (reference sequence). The V gene end was trimmed by 3 bases and the J gene end by 3 bases; junction bases not matched to a gene: 3.

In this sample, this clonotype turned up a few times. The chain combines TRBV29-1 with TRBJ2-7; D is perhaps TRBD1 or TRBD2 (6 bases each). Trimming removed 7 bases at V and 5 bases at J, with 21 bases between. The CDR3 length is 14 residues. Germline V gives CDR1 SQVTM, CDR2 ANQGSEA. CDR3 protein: CSAGGQGLGDEQYF. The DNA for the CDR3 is TGCAGCGCCGGGGGCCAGGGGCTGGGGGACGAGCAGTACTTC.

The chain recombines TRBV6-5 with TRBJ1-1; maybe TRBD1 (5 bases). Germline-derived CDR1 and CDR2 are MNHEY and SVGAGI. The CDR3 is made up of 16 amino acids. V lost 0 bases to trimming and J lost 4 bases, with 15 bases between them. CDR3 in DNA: TGTGCCAGCAGTTACTCGTTCGGGGCCTCGAGCACTGAAGCTTTCTTT. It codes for CASSYSFGASSTEAFF.

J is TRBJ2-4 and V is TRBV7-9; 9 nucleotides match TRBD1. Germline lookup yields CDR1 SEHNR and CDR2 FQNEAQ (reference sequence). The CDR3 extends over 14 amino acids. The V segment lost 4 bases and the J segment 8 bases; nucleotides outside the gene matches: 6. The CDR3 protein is CASSSPGQGYIQYF. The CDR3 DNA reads TGTGCCAGCAGCTCACCGGGACAGGGATACATTCAGTACTTC.

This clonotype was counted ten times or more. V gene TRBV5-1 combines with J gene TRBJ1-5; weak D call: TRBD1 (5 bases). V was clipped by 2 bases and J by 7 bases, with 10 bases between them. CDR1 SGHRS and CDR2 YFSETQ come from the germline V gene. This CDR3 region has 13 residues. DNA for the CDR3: TGCGCCAGCAGCTTTGAAGGGGACCAGCCCCAGCATTTT. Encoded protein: CASSFEGDQPQHF.

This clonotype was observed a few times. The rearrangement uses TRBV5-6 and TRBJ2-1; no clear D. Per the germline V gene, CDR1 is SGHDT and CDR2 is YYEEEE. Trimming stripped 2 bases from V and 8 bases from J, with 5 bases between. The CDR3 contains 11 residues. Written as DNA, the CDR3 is TGTGCCAGCAGCTTTATTCATGAGCAGTTCTTC. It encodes CASSFIHEQFF.

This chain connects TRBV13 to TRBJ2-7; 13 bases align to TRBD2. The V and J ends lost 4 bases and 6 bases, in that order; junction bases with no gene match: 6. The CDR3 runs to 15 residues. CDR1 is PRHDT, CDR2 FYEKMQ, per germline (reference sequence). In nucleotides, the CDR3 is TGTGCCAGCAGCTCAAGAGGACTAGCGGGAGTCGAGCAGTACTTC. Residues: CASSSRGLAGVEQYF.

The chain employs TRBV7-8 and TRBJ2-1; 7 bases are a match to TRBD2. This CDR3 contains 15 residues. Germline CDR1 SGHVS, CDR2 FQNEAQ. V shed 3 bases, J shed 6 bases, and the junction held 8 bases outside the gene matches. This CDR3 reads CASSFRGGSFNEQFF. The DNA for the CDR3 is TGTGCCAGCAGCTTCCGGGGCGGGAGTTTCAATGAGCAGTTCTTC.

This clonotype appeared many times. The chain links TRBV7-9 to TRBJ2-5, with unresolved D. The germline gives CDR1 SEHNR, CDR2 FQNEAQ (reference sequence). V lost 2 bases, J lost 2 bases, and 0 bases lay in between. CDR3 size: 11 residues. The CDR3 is CASSLQETQYF. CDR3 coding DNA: TGTGCCAGCAGCTTACAAGAGACCCAGTACTTC. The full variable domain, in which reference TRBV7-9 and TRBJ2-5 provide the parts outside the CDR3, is DTGVSQNPRHKITKRGQNVTFRCDPISEHNRLYWYRQTLGQGPEFLTYFQNEAQLEKSRLLSDRFSAERPKGSFSTLEIQRTEQGDSAMYLCASSLQETQYFGPGTRLLVL.

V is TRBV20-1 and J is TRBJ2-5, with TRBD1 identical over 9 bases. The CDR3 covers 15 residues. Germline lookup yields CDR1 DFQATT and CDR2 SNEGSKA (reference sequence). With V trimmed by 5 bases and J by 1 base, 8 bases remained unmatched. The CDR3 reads CSAEGTGIAQETQYF. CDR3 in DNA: TGCAGTGCTGAGGGGACAGGGATCGCCCAAGAGACCCAGTACTTC.

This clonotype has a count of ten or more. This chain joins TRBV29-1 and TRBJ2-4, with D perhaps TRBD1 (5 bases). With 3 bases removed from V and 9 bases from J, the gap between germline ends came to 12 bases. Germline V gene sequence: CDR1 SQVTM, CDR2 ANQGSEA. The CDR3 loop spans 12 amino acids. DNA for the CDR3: TGCAGCGTTGATTCCAGGGCCGGCATTCAGTACTTC. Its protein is CSVDSRAGIQYF.

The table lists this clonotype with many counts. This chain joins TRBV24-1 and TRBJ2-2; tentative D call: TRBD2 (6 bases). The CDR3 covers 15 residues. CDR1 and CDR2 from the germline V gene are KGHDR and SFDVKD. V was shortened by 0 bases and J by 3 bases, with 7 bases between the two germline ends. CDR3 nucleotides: TGTGCCACCAGTGATTTGGGGGAGGACACCGGGGAGCTGTTTTTT. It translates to CATSDLGEDTGELFF.

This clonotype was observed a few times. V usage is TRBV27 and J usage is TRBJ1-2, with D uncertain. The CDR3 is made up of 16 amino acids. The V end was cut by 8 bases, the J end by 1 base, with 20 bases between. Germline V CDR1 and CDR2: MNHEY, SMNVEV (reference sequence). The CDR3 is CASYSGPSAINYGYTF. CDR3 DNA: TGTGCCAGCTATTCGGGCCCTTCCGCGATTAACTATGGCTACACCTTC.

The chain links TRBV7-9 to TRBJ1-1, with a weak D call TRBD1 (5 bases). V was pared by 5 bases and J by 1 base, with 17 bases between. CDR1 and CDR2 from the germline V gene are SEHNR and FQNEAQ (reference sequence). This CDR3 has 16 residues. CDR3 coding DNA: TGTGCCAGCAGCCCGAAAGCCTGGGGCAGGAACACTGAAGCTTTCTTT. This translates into CASSPKAWGRNTEAFF.

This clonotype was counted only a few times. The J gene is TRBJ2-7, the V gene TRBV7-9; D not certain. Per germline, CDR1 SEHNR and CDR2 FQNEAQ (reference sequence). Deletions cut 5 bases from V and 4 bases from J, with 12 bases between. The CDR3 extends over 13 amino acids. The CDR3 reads CASSPPERYEQYF. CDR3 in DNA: TGTGCCAGCAGCCCCCCGGAACGGTACGAGCAGTACTTC.

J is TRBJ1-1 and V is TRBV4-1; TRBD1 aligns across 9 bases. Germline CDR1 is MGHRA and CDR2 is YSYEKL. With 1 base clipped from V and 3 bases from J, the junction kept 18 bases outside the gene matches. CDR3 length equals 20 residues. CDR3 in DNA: TGCGCCAGCAGCCAAGTCTTACAGGGGGCCCAGGGGTCTTGGCACACTGAAGCTTTCTTT. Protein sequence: CASSQVLQGAQGSWHTEAFF.

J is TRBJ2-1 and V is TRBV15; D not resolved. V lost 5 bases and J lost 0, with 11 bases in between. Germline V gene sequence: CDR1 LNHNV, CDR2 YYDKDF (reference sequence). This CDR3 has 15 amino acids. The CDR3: CATSEVGSSYNEQFF. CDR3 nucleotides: TGTGCCACCAGCGAAGTGGGTAGCTCCTACAATGAGCAGTTCTTC.

CDR3 bases: TGCGCCAGCAGCCAAAGTCCCGGGGATGATGAAGCTTTCTTT. Translated: CASSQSPGDDEAFF. This chain links TRBV4-1 with TRBJ1-1; D unresolved. Germline V gene sequence: CDR1 MGHRA, CDR2 YSYEKL. Trimming stripped 2 bases from V and 7 bases from J, with 14 bases between. The CDR3 spans 14 residues.

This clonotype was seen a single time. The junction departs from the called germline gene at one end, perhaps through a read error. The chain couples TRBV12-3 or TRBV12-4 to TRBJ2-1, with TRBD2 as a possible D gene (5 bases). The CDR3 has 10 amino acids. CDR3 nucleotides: TGTTCCAGCGGAAGGAGTGAGCAGTTCTTC. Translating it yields CSSGRSEQFF.

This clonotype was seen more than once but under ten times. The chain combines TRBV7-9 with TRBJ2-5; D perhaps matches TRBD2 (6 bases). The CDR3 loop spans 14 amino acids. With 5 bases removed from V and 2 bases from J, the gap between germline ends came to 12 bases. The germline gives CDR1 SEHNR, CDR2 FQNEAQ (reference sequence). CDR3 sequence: CASSPGSLQETQYF. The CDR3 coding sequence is TGTGCCAGCAGCCCCGGGAGCCTACAAGAGACCCAGTACTTC.

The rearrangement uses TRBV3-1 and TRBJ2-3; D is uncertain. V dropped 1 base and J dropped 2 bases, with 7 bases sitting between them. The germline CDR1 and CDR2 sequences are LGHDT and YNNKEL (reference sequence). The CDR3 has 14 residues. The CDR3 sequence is CASSQVTVTDTQYF. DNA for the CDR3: TGTGCCAGCAGCCAAGTTACAGTCACAGATACGCAGTATTTT.

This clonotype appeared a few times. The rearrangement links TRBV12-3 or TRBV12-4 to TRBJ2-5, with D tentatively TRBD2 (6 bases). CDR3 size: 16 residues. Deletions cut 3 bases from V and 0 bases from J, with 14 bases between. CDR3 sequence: CASSLLGRSDQETQYF. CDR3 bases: TGTGCCAGCAGTTTGTTGGGGAGGTCTGACCAAGAGACCCAGTACTTC.

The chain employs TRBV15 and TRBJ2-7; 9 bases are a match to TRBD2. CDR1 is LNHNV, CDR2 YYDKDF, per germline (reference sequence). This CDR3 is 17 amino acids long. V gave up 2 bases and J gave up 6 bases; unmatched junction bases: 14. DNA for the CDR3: TGTGCCACCAGCAGACCCTCGGCGGGAGGGCCGAGGAGCGAGCAGTACTTC. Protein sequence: CATSRPSAGGPRSEQYF.

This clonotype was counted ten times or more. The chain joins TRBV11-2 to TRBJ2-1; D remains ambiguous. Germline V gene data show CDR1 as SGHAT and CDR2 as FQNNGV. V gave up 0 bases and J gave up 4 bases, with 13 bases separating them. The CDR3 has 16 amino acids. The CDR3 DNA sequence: TGTGCCAGCAGCTTAGAGGCAGGCTCCCAATACAATGAGCAGTTCTTC. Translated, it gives CASSLEAGSQYNEQFF.

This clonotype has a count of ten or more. The CDR3 spells CSAGIRDSHNTGELFF. CDR3 nucleotide sequence: TGCAGTGCTGGGATCAGGGACAGTCATAACACCGGGGAGCTGTTTTTT. The gene calls are TRBV20-1 and TRBJ2-2, with 7 positions matching TRBD1. Germline values: CDR1 DFQATT, CDR2 SNEGSKA (reference sequence). V shed 5 bases and J 2 bases; nucleotides not matched to a gene: 11. The CDR3 runs 16 residues.

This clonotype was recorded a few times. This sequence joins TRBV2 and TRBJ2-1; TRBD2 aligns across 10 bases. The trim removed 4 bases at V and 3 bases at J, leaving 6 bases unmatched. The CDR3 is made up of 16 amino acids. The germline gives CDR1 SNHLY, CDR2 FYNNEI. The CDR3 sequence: CASSAGTSAHYNEQFF. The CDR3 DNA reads TGTGCCAGCAGTGCCGGGACTAGCGCCCACTACAATGAGCAGTTCTTC.

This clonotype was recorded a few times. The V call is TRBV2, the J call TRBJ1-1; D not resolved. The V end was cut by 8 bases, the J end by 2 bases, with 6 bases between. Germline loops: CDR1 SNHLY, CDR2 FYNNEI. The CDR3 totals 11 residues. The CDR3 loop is CASLINTEAFF. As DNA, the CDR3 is TGTGCCAGCCTTATAAACACTGAAGCTTTCTTT.